This T cell receptor beta chain appears in the sequencing data of a study of T cells in Graves' hyperthyroidism and ophthalmopathy. Broader study findings: Ophthalmopathy stood apart from stable hyperthyroidism in a 13 V-J model.

Germline V lookup: CDR1 LGHDT, CDR2 YNNKEL (reference sequence). V was pared by 1 base and J by 4 bases, with 15 bases between. This CDR3 is built from 16 residues. TCR beta CDR3 regions were amplified from RNA. A first-round RT-PCR of the TCR CDR3 used the HTBI primer set. MiXCR was run by TCRdb on the multiplex PCR reads, yielding one entry per CDR3 protein. The top ten hold about two thirds of the sample, which has some 140,000 distinct CDR3 sequences, around 20% seen once. This clonotype showed up many times. Its antigen is still unknown. The chain uses TRBV3-1 and TRBJ2-3; possible D gene TRBD2, 6 bases. The source is a woman between 45 and 65 years old with Graves' hyperthyroidism that later progressed to Graves' ophthalmopathy. Specimen: blood. CDR3 region: CASSQGTSLASDTQYF. The CDR3 nucleotides read TGTGCCAGCAGCCAAGGGACCTCACTAGCCTCAGATACGCAGTATTTT.